The next 17 T cell receptor beta chains were all read from a single sample in a study of blood T cell repertoires in COVID-19. The assay was immunoSEQ multiplex PCR, and TCRdb's table has in-frame clones only and misses some. The sample has about 130,000 clones; approximately 86% are singletons. The specimen sequenced was peripheral blood. These receptors all stem from a woman in her fifties or sixties who had recovered from COVID-19.

In its sample, this clone was seen once. V gene TRBV6-6 combines with J gene TRBJ2-7; 7 bases align to TRBD2. Germline V gene lookup returns CDR1 MNHNY and CDR2 SVGAGI (reference sequence). With 2 bases clipped from V and 3 bases from J, the junction kept 7 bases outside the gene matches. There are 15 residues in the CDR3. This chain's CDR3 is CASSYVAGVNYEQYF. DNA of the CDR3: TGTGCCAGCAGTTACGTGGCGGGAGTGAACTACGAGCAGTACTTC.

This clone occurred a few times. V gene TRBV6-2 or TRBV6-3 combines with J gene TRBJ2-2, with 7 positions matching TRBD2. With V trimmed by 0 bases and J by 5 bases, 18 bases remained unmatched. This CDR3 has 20 amino acids. Germline V gene data show CDR1 as MNHEY and CDR2 as SVGEGT. The CDR3: CASSYSSMGRGVFSTGELFF. The CDR3 DNA follows: TGTGCCAGCAGTTACTCGTCCATGGGGAGGGGCGTTTTTAGTACCGGGGAGCTGTTTTTT.

This chain links TRBV2 with TRBJ2-3; D not resolved. Deletions cut 5 bases from V and 4 bases from J, with 7 bases between. The CDR3 has 12 amino acids. Germline loops: CDR1 SNHLY, CDR2 FYNNEI. This CDR3 is CASSPLSDTQYF. The DNA of the CDR3 is TGTGCCAGCAGTCCCCTATCAGATACGCAGTATTTT.

The rearrangement joins TRBV27 to TRBJ1-1; no clear D. Germline-derived CDR1 and CDR2 are MNHEY and SMNVEV (reference sequence). This CDR3 is built from 15 residues. V lost 7 bases and J lost 0, with 15 bases in between. CDR3 sequence reads: CASTLSAALNTEAFF. CDR3 sequence (DNA): TGTGCCAGCACCCTTTCGGCAGCGCTGAACACTGAAGCTTTCTTT.

Here the CDR3 reads CASSQIAGTAALEQFF. The CDR3 DNA sequence: TGTGCCAGCAGCCAAATTGCCGGGACTGCCGCTCTAGAGCAGTTCTTC. J is TRBJ2-1 and V is TRBV11-3; a weak D match, TRBD2 (6 bases). The V end was cut by 5 bases, the J end by 10 bases, with 24 bases between. The CDR3 covers 16 residues. Germline values: CDR1 SGHNT, CDR2 YENEEA.

The chain links TRBV7-9 to TRBJ1-2, with TRBD1 identical over 8 bases. In germline, CDR1 is SEHNR, CDR2 FQNEAQ (reference sequence). V lost 5 bases and J lost 1; bases outside the gene matches: 9. The CDR3 is 16 residues long. CDR3 region: CASSAGVGQDNYGYTF. The CDR3 nucleotides are TGTGCCAGCAGCGCCGGTGTGGGACAGGATAACTATGGCTACACCTTC.

The chain links TRBV4-1 to TRBJ2-7, with a possible D match to TRBD2 (5 bases). Germline V gene data show CDR1 as MGHRA and CDR2 as YSYEKL. The CDR3 is 14 amino acids. Trimming left V 5 bases short and J 3 bases short, with 14 bases between. In nucleotides, the CDR3 is TGCGCCAGCAGCTCCCGAATCGGGGTCTACGAGCAGTACTTC. Its translation is CASSSRIGVYEQYF.

The V and J genes are TRBV12-3 or TRBV12-4 and TRBJ2-3; the match to TRBD2 covers 7 bases. CDR3 size: 11 residues. V was pared by 7 bases and J by 6 bases, with 1 base of the junction left unmatched. CDR3 region: CASTGGDTQYF. In DNA form, the CDR3 reads TGTGCCAGCACCGGGGGGGATACGCAGTATTTT.

The V and J genes are TRBV5-1 and TRBJ1-4; 8 positions agree with TRBD1. The CDR3 extends over 15 amino acids. Losses at the gene ends were 0 bases for V and 6 bases for J; bases not matched to a gene: 4. Germline assignment: CDR1 SGHRS and CDR2 YFSETQ. The CDR3 bases are TGCGCCAGCAGCTTGGGGACAGGGTTGGATGAAAAACTGTTTTTT. Its protein is CASSLGTGLDEKLFF.

This chain connects TRBV5-4 to TRBJ1-4; 7 nucleotides match TRBD1. After removal of 4 bases from V and 5 bases from J, the junction contained 8 bases not matched to a gene. This CDR3 has 15 residues. Germline loops: CDR1 SGHNT, CDR2 YYREEE (reference sequence). CDR3: CASSLATGSNEKLFF. Here the CDR3 DNA reads TGTGCCAGCAGCCTTGCGACAGGGTCCAATGAAAAACTGTTTTTT. The whole variable domain, remainder taken from reference TRBV5-4 and TRBJ1-4, is ETGVTQSPTHLIKTRGQQVTLRCSSQSGHNTVSWYQQALGQGPQFIFQYYREEENGRGNFPPRFSGLQFPNYSSELNVNALELDDSALYLCASSLATGSNEKLFFGSGTQLSVL.

The chain links TRBV7-2 to TRBJ1-2, with a weak D call TRBD1 (6 bases). The CDR3 is 17 residues long. V gave up 5 bases and J gave up 2 bases, with 21 bases separating them. Germline CDR1 reads SGHTA; CDR2 reads FQGNSA. CDR3 nucleotides: TGTGCCAGCAGCGGAAATCTCGGACAGCGGGGAAACTATGGCTACACCTTC. As protein: CASSGNLGQRGNYGYTF.

The V gene is TRBV18, the J gene TRBJ2-5; tentative D call: TRBD2 (6 bases). The germline CDR1 and CDR2 sequences are KGHSH and LQKENI. The CDR3 contains 15 residues. Trimming cost V 4 bases and J 2 bases, with 14 bases left between them. As DNA, the CDR3 is TGTGCCAGCTCACGTGGCAGGGCGGGACAAGAGACCCAGTACTTC. It codes for CASSRGRAGQETQYF.

This rearrangement joins TRBV4-3 to TRBJ1-2; unclear D gene. The V end lost 2 bases, the J end lost 6 bases, and 13 bases lay between the germline ends. The CDR3 spans 14 residues. Germline loops: CDR1 LGHNA, CDR2 YSLEER. The CDR3 DNA reads TGCGCCAGCAGCCAAACCTCCAACGAGAATGGCTACACCTTC. Translated, it gives CASSQTSNENGYTF.

J is TRBJ2-7 and V is TRBV5-1; 8 nucleotides line up with TRBD2. Germline-derived CDR1 and CDR2 are SGHRS and YFSETQ. V lost 0 bases to trimming and J lost 4 bases; unmatched junction nucleotides: 6. The CDR3 length is 15 residues. The CDR3 reads CASSLDRGGSYEQYF. In DNA, the CDR3 is TGCGCCAGCAGCTTGGACCGGGGGGGTAGTTACGAGCAGTACTTC. The whole variable domain, remainder taken from reference TRBV5-1 and TRBJ2-7, is KAGVTQTPRYLIKTRGQQVTLSCSPISGHRSVSWYQQTPGQGLQFLFEYFSETQRNKGNFPGRFSGRQFSNSRSEMNVSTLELGDSALYLCASSLDRGGSYEQYFGPGTRLTVT.

The chain employs TRBV10-3 and TRBJ2-5; D perhaps matches TRBD1 (5 bases). This CDR3 has 12 amino acids. CDR1 ENHRY and CDR2 SYGVKD come from the germline V gene. The germline V and J ends were trimmed by 3 bases and 5 bases, with 7 bases remaining between them. The CDR3 DNA is TGTGCCATCAGTGATCCAGGGGAGACCCAGTACTTC. Protein sequence: CAISDPGETQYF.

The chain employs TRBV7-8 and TRBJ2-3; 9 nucleotides line up with TRBD1. The CDR3 extends over 17 amino acids. After removal of 5 bases from V and 0 bases from J, the junction contained 9 bases not matched to a gene. CDR1 is SGHVS, CDR2 FQNEAQ, per germline. As DNA, the CDR3 is TGTGCCAGCAGCCGTTGGGACAGGGTTGTAAGCACAGATACGCAGTATTTT. Its protein product is CASSRWDRVVSTDTQYF.

The V gene is TRBV4-1, the J gene TRBJ1-2; the D is unclear. The germline V and J ends were trimmed by 2 bases and 4 bases, with 8 bases remaining between them. CDR1 and CDR2 from the germline V gene are MGHRA and YSYEKL. CDR3 length: 13 amino acids. Here the CDR3 reads CASSQTSGYGYTF. CDR3 bases: TGCGCCAGCAGCCAAACGTCGGGCTATGGCTACACCTTC.